The T cell receptor (beta chain) under discussion was sequenced for a study of a mutant IDH1 vaccine in newly diagnosed glioma. Germline V gene lookup returns CDR1 SQVTM and CDR2 ANQGSEA. Deletions cut 1 base from V and 2 bases from J, with 6 bases between. This CDR3 comprises 12 residues. Time point meaning: baseline, week 1 (first vaccination visit). This sample's treatment: pre-vaccination baseline after standard-of-care therapy. The table came from immunoSEQ multiplex PCR; TCRdb's copy has only in-frame clones and leaves some out. The profile shows tens of thousands of clones, 83% of them singletons.

The origin of this receptor is a woman aged 45-65 years with glioma. Sample: PBMCs, taken from a glioma patient treated with radiotherapy, temozolomide or both. This rearrangement joins TRBV29-1 to TRBJ2-7, with D perhaps matching TRBD1 (6 bases). The CDR3 region is CSVEGTAYEQYF. The CDR3 bases are TGCAGCGTTGAAGGGACAGCCTACGAGCAGTACTTC.